This T cell receptor beta chain comes out of a study of OX40 agonist ivuxolimab in advanced cancers. Study summary: Dose-escalation patients suffered from hepatocellular carcinoma, melanoma, renal cell or head and neck cancer.

The table lists this clone with a count of one. Its target is unknown. Patients with autoimmune history or systemic immunosuppression were excluded. Findings and limits, study-wide: Some nonresponders also had low normalized T-cell clonal expansion. Patients who responded partially at 0.1-3.0 mg/kg showed clonal expansion ranking among the lowest.

This CDR3 region has 14 residues. The V and J ends lost 3 bases and 4 bases respectively, with 14 bases between them. Germline CDR1 SGHDT, CDR2 YYEEEE. Produced via immunoSEQ multiplex PCR; TCRdb's table is partial and in-frame only. This table has around 16,000 clones, roughly 81% appearing once. The V and J genes are TRBV5-6 and TRBJ2-7; D possibly matches TRBD1 or TRBD2 (5 bases each). This clonotype was sampled from an adult with an advanced solid tumor such as melanoma, head and neck, liver or kidney cancer. Material: CD4+ or CD8+ T cells sorted from blood, obtained in a trial of the OX40 agonist ivuxolimab. CDR3 DNA: TGTGCCAGCAGCTCGGGACCCGACGGGTACGAGCAGTACTTC. Translation gives CASSSGPDGYEQYF.